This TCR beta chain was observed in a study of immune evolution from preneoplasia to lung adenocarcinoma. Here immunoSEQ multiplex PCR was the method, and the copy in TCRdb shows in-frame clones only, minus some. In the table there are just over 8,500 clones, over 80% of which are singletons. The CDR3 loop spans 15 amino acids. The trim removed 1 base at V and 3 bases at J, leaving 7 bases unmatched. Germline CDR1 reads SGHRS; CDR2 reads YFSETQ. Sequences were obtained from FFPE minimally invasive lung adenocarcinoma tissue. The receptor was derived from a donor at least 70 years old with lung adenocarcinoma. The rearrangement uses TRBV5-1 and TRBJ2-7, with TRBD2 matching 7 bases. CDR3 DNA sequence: TGCGCCAGCAGCTTGAGCGGGAAATCCGACTACGAGCAGTACTTC. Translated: CASSLSGKSDYEQYF.